The 26 T cell receptor beta chains below come from one sample, sequenced in a study of blood T cell repertoires in COVID-19. Clones were read by immunoSEQ multiplex PCR, and TCRdb kept only the in-frame ones, dropping some. Found here are 85,000 to 100,000 clones, 79% of them singletons; the top ten hold about a sixth. The specimen was peripheral blood. These receptor sequences come from a woman aged 80 or over with active or convalescent COVID-19.

The chain employs TRBV23-1 and TRBJ2-4; 11 nucleotides line up with TRBD1. TRBV23-1 is an ORF for which the function is uncertain. The CDR3 has 17 residues. V lost 8 bases, J lost 0 bases, and 9 bases stayed unmatched. The CDR3 region is CASGQGARTVAKNIQYF. The CDR3 DNA sequence: TGCGCCAGCGGACAGGGGGCGCGAACTGTAGCCAAAAACATTCAGTACTTC.

The chain recombines TRBV7-2 with TRBJ2-5; no clear D. Looked up from germline, CDR1 is SGHTA and CDR2 is FQGNSA. With 5 bases removed from V and 1 base from J, the gap between germline ends came to 8 bases. CDR3 length: 13 amino acids. In nucleotides, the CDR3 is TGTGCCAGCAGCGCGGTGGTCCAAGAGACCCAGTACTTC. Its protein is CASSAVVQETQYF.

This clone was observed a few times. The chain recombines TRBV10-3 with TRBJ2-2, with TRBD2 matching over 8 bases. This CDR3 spans 15 amino acids. Trimming cost V 0 bases and J 7 bases; bases outside gene matches: 4. The germline CDR1 and CDR2 sequences are ENHRY and SYGVKD. CDR3 amino acids: CAISESRLAGGELFF. CDR3 nucleotide sequence: TGTGCCATCAGTGAGTCTCGGCTAGCGGGCGGGGAGCTGTTTTTT.

V is TRBV5-8 and J is TRBJ1-6, with D unclear. The germline V and J ends were trimmed by 6 bases and 13 bases, with 8 bases remaining between them. CDR1 SGHTS and CDR2 YDEGEE come from the germline V gene. This CDR3 contains 10 residues. CDR3 sequence: CASTGSPLHF. CDR3 coding DNA: TGTGCCAGCACTGGCTCGCCCCTCCACTTT.

The chain carries TRBV29-1 and TRBJ2-5; 11 nucleotides line up with TRBD2. The CDR3 runs to 14 residues. Germline V CDR1 and CDR2: SQVTM, ANQGSEA. Trimming removed 8 bases from V and 5 bases from J; junction bases left unmatched: 10. CDR3 nucleotide sequence: TGCAGCCCACGTATAGCGGGAGGGCCCGAGACCCAGTACTTC. It codes for CSPRIAGGPETQYF. The variable domain in full, completed from reference TRBV29-1 and TRBJ2-5, reads SAVISQKPSRDICQRGTSLTIQCQVDSQVTMMFWYRQQPGQSLTLIATANQGSEATYESGFVIDKFPISRPNLTFSTLTVSNMSPEDSSIYLCSPRIAGGPETQYFGPGTRLLVL.

This clone was recorded a few times. This chain joins TRBV5-4 and TRBJ1-1, with TRBD1 as a possible D gene (5 bases). The CDR3 spans 16 residues. V was trimmed by 4 bases and J by 4 bases, leaving 20 bases between them. CDR1 and CDR2 from the germline V gene are SGHNT and YYREEE (reference sequence). The CDR3 region is CASSPVGRAVGTEAFF. CDR3 nucleotide sequence: TGTGCCAGCAGCCCGGTAGGCAGGGCAGTAGGCACTGAAGCTTTCTTT.

V usage is TRBV7-2 and J usage is TRBJ2-2; D is ambiguous. The CDR3 runs 14 residues. V was trimmed by 2 bases and J by 1 base, leaving 5 bases between them. The germline V gene has CDR1 SGHTA and CDR2 FQGNSA. This CDR3 reads CASSLFGNTGELFF. In DNA, the CDR3 is TGTGCCAGCAGCTTATTCGGGAACACCGGGGAGCTGTTTTTT.

The J gene is TRBJ2-2, the V gene TRBV5-1; 7 nucleotides line up with TRBD2. Germline CDR1 is SGHRS and CDR2 is YFSETQ. The CDR3 totals 15 residues. V was pared by 2 bases and J by 3 bases, with 4 bases of the junction left unmatched. CDR3 sequence (DNA): TGCGCCAGCAGCTTACGGGGGGACGACACCGGGGAGCTGTTTTTT. Translated, it gives CASSLRGDDTGELFF.

J is TRBJ2-7 and V is TRBV2; D is perhaps TRBD1 (5 bases). There are 17 residues in the CDR3. Trimming pared 1 base from V and 2 bases from J, leaving 18 bases between. Germline-derived CDR1 and CDR2 are SNHLY and FYNNEI. Here the CDR3 DNA reads TGTGCCAGCAGTGAAGGAGTTAGCCGGACACTAACCTACGAGCAGTACTTC. It yields the protein CASSEGVSRTLTYEQYF.

There are a few counts of this clone. The rearrangement uses TRBV7-9 and TRBJ1-2; weak D call: TRBD1 (6 bases). There are 14 residues in the CDR3. The V and J ends lost 5 bases and 1 base respectively, with 11 bases between them. Germline-derived CDR1 and CDR2 are SEHNR and FQNEAQ (reference sequence). In DNA, the CDR3 is TGTGCCAGCAGCCCGGGACAAAATAACTATGGCTACACCTTC. Its translation is CASSPGQNNYGYTF.

The rearrangement links TRBV11-2 to TRBJ2-5; 7 bases align to TRBD2. The germline V gene has CDR1 SGHAT and CDR2 FQNNGV. V lost 4 bases and J lost 5; bases outside the gene matches: 10. The CDR3 is 15 residues long. The CDR3 here is CASSSPGLRGETQYF. The CDR3 nucleotides read TGTGCCAGCAGCTCCCCGGGACTAAGGGGCGAGACCCAGTACTTC.

V gene TRBV2 combines with J gene TRBJ1-5; D not resolved. V was cut by 6 bases and J by 0 bases, with 12 bases left in between. CDR3 size: 15 residues. Germline values: CDR1 SNHLY, CDR2 FYNNEI. CDR3 in amino acids: CASRDRQVSNQPQHF. In nucleotides, the CDR3 is TGTGCCAGCAGAGACCGACAAGTTAGCAATCAGCCCCAGCATTTT.

The genes are TRBV19 and TRBJ2-7, with D maybe TRBD1 (6 bases). V lost 3 bases and J 5 bases, leaving 14 bases between the germline ends. CDR1 and CDR2 from the germline V gene are LNHDA and SQIVND (reference sequence). The CDR3 consists of 14 residues. The CDR3 loop is CASSISGQPNEQYF. CDR3 DNA: TGTGCCAGTAGTATTTCAGGACAGCCCAACGAGCAGTACTTC.

This chain links TRBV19 with TRBJ2-7; TRBD2 matches 11 bases. The CDR3 totals 16 residues. The ends lost 4 bases at V and 6 bases at J; junction bases unmatched: 11. Germline CDR1 is LNHDA and CDR2 is SQIVND (reference sequence). The CDR3 here is CASSTGLAVPRGEQYF. CDR3 bases: TGTGCCAGTAGTACGGGACTAGCGGTTCCACGGGGCGAGCAGTACTTC. The full variable domain, in which reference TRBV19 and TRBJ2-7 provide the parts outside the CDR3, is DGGITQSPKYLFRKEGQNVTLSCEQNLNHDAMYWYRQDPGQGLRLIYYSQIVNDFQKGDIAEGYSVSREKKESFPLTVTSAQKNPTAFYLCASSTGLAVPRGEQYFGPGTRLTVT.

The chain couples TRBV19 to TRBJ1-5; no clear D gene. Germline V gene lookup returns CDR1 LNHDA and CDR2 SQIVND (reference sequence). This CDR3 contains 17 residues. V lost 7 bases, J lost 4 bases, and 23 bases lay in between. CDR3 region: CASTLSLVLSGNQPQHF. The CDR3 coding sequence is TGTGCCAGTACCCTTTCCCTGGTCTTATCGGGGAATCAGCCCCAGCATTTT.

The chain has TRBV6-5 and TRBJ1-2, with D perhaps TRBD1 (6 bases). Trimming pared 6 bases from V and 1 base from J, leaving 6 bases between. The CDR3 is 12 residues long. Germline V lookup: CDR1 MNHEY, CDR2 SVGAGI. As DNA, the CDR3 is TGTGCCAGCAGGGACAGTAACTATGGCTACACCTTC. Its translation is CASRDSNYGYTF.

The V and J genes are TRBV28 and TRBJ1-6; TRBD1 aligns across 7 bases. CDR3 length: 15 residues. Trimming took 4 bases from V and 4 from J; bases not matched to a gene: 4. Germline CDR1 MDHEN, CDR2 SYDVKM. The CDR3 DNA is TGTGCCAGCAGTTCGCCGGGACAGTATAATTCACCCCTCCACTTT. Its translation: CASSSPGQYNSPLHF. The full variable domain, in which reference TRBV28 and TRBJ1-6 provide the parts outside the CDR3, is DVKVTQSSRYLVKRTGEKVFLECVQDMDHENMFWYRQDPGLGLRLIYFSYDVKMKEKGDIPEGYSVSREKKERFSLILESASTNQTSMYLCASSSPGQYNSPLHFGNGTRLTVT.

The rearrangement joins TRBV2 to TRBJ2-1, with 12 bases fitting TRBD2. The V segment lost 9 bases and the J segment 0 bases; nucleotides outside the gene matches: 12. Germline loops: CDR1 SNHLY, CDR2 FYNNEI. CDR3 size: 18 residues. Here the CDR3 DNA reads TGTGCCAGTCCTAGAAGCGGACTAGCGGGATTCTCCTACAATGAGCAGTTCTTC. Its translation is CASPRSGLAGFSYNEQFF.

As DNA, the CDR3 is TGTGCCACCAGTGATTTTTTGCTCGGGACAGGGGGCGCAAATGAAAAACTGTTTTTT. It yields the protein CATSDFLLGTGGANEKLFF. V usage is TRBV24-1 and J usage is TRBJ1-4, with 12 nucleotides matching TRBD1. The ends lost 1 base at V and 5 bases at J; junction bases unmatched: 10. Germline V lookup: CDR1 KGHDR, CDR2 SFDVKD. The length of the CDR3 is 19 residues.

The V call is TRBV12-5, the J call TRBJ1-1, with D maybe TRBD1 (5 bases). CDR1 is LGHNT and CDR2 is FRNRAP in the germline V gene. V was shortened by 3 bases and J by 0 bases, with 20 bases between the two germline ends. This CDR3 has 18 amino acids. The CDR3, as DNA: TGTGCTAGTGGTTTCATGTCTGATGGACACTTCATGAACACTGAAGCTTTCTTT. Its translation is CASGFMSDGHFMNTEAFF.

This clone was seen at least ten times. The rearrangement links TRBV2 to TRBJ2-1; the match to TRBD2 covers 9 bases. V was clipped by 0 bases and J by 1 base; unmatched bases: 10. In germline, CDR1 is SNHLY, CDR2 FYNNEI. This CDR3 comprises 19 residues. CDR3 sequence: CASSEAPQRTSGSYNEQFF. The CDR3 region has the DNA TGTGCCAGCAGTGAAGCACCCCAGCGAACTAGCGGGTCCTACAATGAGCAGTTCTTC.

Notes on this clone: This sample also contains other DNA sequences that code for the same CDR3. The chain joins TRBV2 to TRBJ2-7, with 11 bases lining up with TRBD2. Looked up from germline, CDR1 is SNHLY and CDR2 is FYNNEI. Germline trimming cut 9 bases from V and 0 bases from J; bases unmatched to any gene: 4. The CDR3 extends over 14 amino acids. CDR3 loop: CASVAGGSSYEQYF. In nucleotides, the CDR3 is TGTGCCAGTGTAGCGGGGGGGAGCTCCTACGAGCAGTACTTC.

The chain combines TRBV11-2 with TRBJ2-1; D gene ambiguous. V lost 5 bases and J 1 base, leaving 9 bases between the germline ends. The CDR3 extends over 14 amino acids. The germline CDR1 and CDR2 sequences are SGHAT and FQNNGV. The CDR3 DNA follows: TGTGCCAGCAGCCTGGCAAGTTCCTACAATGAGCAGTTCTTC. Protein sequence: CASSLASSYNEQFF.

The CDR3 loop reads CASRRLGLEATDTQYF. CDR3 bases: TGTGCCAGCAGACGCCTGGGACTAGAGGCCACAGATACGCAGTATTTT. The chain links TRBV11-2 to TRBJ2-3, with TRBD2 matching over 8 bases. The CDR3 sequence is 16 residues long. V shed 6 bases, J shed 2 bases, and the junction held 10 bases outside the gene matches. Germline V gives CDR1 SGHAT, CDR2 FQNNGV. Drawing the rest from reference TRBV11-2 and TRBJ2-3, the complete variable domain is EAGVAQSPRYKIIEKRQSVAFWCNPISGHATLYWYQQILGQGPKLLIQFQNNGVVDDSQLPKDRFSAERLKGVDSTLKIQPAKLEDSAVYLCASRRLGLEATDTQYFGPGTRLTVL.

V is TRBV4-2 and J is TRBJ2-1, with 8 bases fitting TRBD1. Germline V lookup: CDR1 LGHNA, CDR2 YNFKEQ. The length of the CDR3 is 16 residues. V was clipped by 4 bases and J by 0 bases; unmatched bases: 5. Here the CDR3 reads CASSPGQGRSYNEQFF. The CDR3 DNA reads as TGTGCCAGCAGCCCAGGACAGGGTCGCTCCTACAATGAGCAGTTCTTC.

The rearrangement uses TRBV5-3 and TRBJ2-2; TRBD1 might be the D (5 bases). TRBV5-3 is an ORF, with its function uncertain. Trimming left V 8 bases short and J 1 base short, with 6 bases between. The CDR3 extends over 12 amino acids. CDR3 sequence: CARQGNTGELFF. CDR3 in DNA: TGTGCCAGGCAGGGGAACACCGGGGAGCTGTTTTTT.